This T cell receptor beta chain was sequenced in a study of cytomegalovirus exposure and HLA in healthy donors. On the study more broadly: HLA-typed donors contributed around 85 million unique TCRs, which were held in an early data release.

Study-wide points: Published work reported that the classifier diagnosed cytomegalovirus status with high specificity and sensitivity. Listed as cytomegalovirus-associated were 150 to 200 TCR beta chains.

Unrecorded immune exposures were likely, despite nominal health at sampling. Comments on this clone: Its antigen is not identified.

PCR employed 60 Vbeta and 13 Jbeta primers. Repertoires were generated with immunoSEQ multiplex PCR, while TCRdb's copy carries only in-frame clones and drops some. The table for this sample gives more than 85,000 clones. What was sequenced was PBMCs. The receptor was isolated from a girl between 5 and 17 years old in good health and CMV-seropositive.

The DNA for the CDR3 is TGTGCCAGCAGCGTAGCTACAGGGTCCACCGGGGAGCTGTTTTTT. Translated, it gives CASSVATGSTGELFF. J is TRBJ2-2 and V is TRBV9; possible D gene TRBD1, 6 bases. CDR1 is SGDLS and CDR2 is YYNGEE in the germline V gene. Trimming took 0 bases from V and 4 from J, leaving 10 bases between them. The CDR3 is 15 residues long.